This entry is about one T cell receptor beta chain. The data stem from a study of T cells in Graves' hyperthyroidism and ophthalmopathy. Authors of the study amplified TCR beta CDR3 regions from RNA transcripts. Carried out on the TCR CDR3, a first-round RT-PCR used the HTBI primer set. TCRdb used MiXCR to reprocess the multiplex PCR reads, holding one entry per CDR3 protein. Of 500,000 to 750,000 distinct CDR3 sequences in the sample, roughly 14% are singletons; the top ten hold around 7.5%. The CDR3 has 16 amino acids. The junction had 5 bases not matched to a gene; V was cut back by 5 bases and J by 1 base. Per germline, CDR1 SEHNR and CDR2 FQNEAQ (reference sequence).

Sample: blood. The source of this sequence is a woman aged 25 to 45 with Graves' hyperthyroidism. The chain is built from TRBV7-9 and TRBJ2-1; TRBD2 matches 10 bases. This CDR3 is CASSRTSGDSYNEQFF. The DNA for the CDR3 is TGTGCCAGCAGCCGGACTAGCGGCGATTCCTACAATGAGCAGTTCTTC.